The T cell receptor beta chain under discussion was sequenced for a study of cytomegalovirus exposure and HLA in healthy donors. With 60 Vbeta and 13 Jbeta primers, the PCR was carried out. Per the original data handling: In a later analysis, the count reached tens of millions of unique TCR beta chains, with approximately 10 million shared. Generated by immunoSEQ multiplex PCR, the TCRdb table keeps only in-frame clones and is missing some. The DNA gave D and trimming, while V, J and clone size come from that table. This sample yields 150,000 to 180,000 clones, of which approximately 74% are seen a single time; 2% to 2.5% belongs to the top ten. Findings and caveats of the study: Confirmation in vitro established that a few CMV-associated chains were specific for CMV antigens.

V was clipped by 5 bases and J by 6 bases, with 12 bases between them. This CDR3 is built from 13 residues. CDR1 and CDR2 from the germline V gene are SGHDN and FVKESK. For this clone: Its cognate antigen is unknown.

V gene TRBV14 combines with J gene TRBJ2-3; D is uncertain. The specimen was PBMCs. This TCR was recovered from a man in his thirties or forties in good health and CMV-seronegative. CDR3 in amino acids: CASSLVFGDTQYF. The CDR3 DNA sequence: TGTGCCAGCAGCTTGGTCTTCGGGGATACGCAGTATTTT.